This section outlines one TCR beta chain sequence together with its context. The sample belongs to a study of CD8 T cells in Susac syndrome. Random hexamers were used to reverse transcribe the RNA input (roughly 0.5 to 1 ug). MiXCR, applied by TCRdb to the immunoSEQ multiplex PCR reads, yields one record per CDR3 protein. The repertoire holds 130,000 or so distinct CDR3 sequences, with roughly 95% as singletons. CDR3 length: 14 amino acids. V lost 0 bases to trimming and J lost 0 bases, with 5 bases between them. Germline assignment: CDR1 DFQATT and CDR2 SNEGSKA (reference sequence). Sequencing was done on a sample of CD4+ T cells from PBMCs. J is TRBJ1-4 and V is TRBV20-1; D gene ambiguous. The receptor's source is a human donor with multiple sclerosis. The CDR3 nucleotides read TGCAGTGCTAGAGATGCTACAACTAATGAAAAACTGTTTTTT. Translating gives CSARDATTNEKLFF.